Detailed here is one T cell receptor (beta chain). Its antigen remains unidentified. The input lacks base qualities; no much larger clone sits a single base away. The sample originates from a study of blood T cell repertoires in COVID-19 (TCRdb year 2020). The study in broad terms: Samples from collaborators originated in the United States, Italy and Spain and spanned both the acute and convalescent phases of COVID-19. The material from the prospective study consisted of cDNA or gDNA derived from T cells, B-cell-depleted T cells, or PBMCs. The dataset comprised deeply sampled blood TCRbeta repertoires from subjects exposed to, actively infected with, or recovered from COVID-19. The repertoires were released in a freely available public database intended as a resource for research on the immune response to SARS-CoV-2. The samples were drawn from two sources: the first 160 participants of the ongoing ImmuneRACE study, and 1,200 or so subjects contributed by 6 global collaborators. Sample metadata almost always included a de-identified subject ID, COVID-19 status, age in years and sex. Where HLA class I and class II types were available, the types were taken from metadata supplied by the sample provider, not from assay-based typing.

TCRbeta CDR3 regions were amplified from genomic DNA using the immunoSEQ Assay, a bias-controlled multiplex PCR. As for the authors' bioinformatics: The number of nucleated cells in each sample was estimated from the amplification of reference gene primers within the assay. To quantify the absolute abundance of each unique TCRbeta CDR3 rearrangement, sequence reads were collapsed and filtered. For each sample, productive Simpson clonality was calculated as the square root of Simpson's diversity index over productive rearrangements. In its TCRdb copy, this immuneACCESS table keeps in-frame sequences only and misses some clones. Where compared with another copy, unresolved V genes explain less than half of these, and the others have no known cause. That table furnishes V, J and clone size, whereas the DNA furnished D and trimming. Recorded for this sample are approximately 310,000 clones; roughly 84% of them occurred a single time. 1% of the sample is taken by the ten largest.

Whole blood was collected in K2EDTA tubes by collaborating institutions according to the institutions' own protocols. For TCRbeta analysis, collaborator samples were shipped as frozen whole blood, as isolated PBMCs, or as DNA extracted from either sample type. What the authors observed across the whole study: How much clinical and demographic metadata was included differed by source and by participant, and the metadata was provided uncurated.

Input material: peripheral blood. This TCR derives from a man aged 50-59 years with active or convalescent COVID-19.

The DNA reads as follows: TGCGCCAGCAGCCACAAAACAGGGTTGGATAATTCACCCCTCCACTTT. Translation gives CASSHKTGLDNSPLHF. The V and J segments used are TRBV4-3 and TRBJ1-6; the D gene is possibly TRBD1, with 6 bases matching. From the germline V gene, CDR1 is LGHNA and CDR2 is YSLEER. The CDR3 holds 16 amino acids from the cysteine to the phenylalanine. Just the 48-base CDR3 DNA is kept, in frame starting at base 1. The trim is 3 bases for V and 5 bases for J, with a gap of 14 bases between the germline ends.